Below are 8 T cell receptor beta chains sequenced from a single sample in a study of T-cell memory formation after mild COVID-19. In TCRdb, the 5' RACE reads were re-called with MiXCR into one record per CDR3 protein. The sample yields about 400,000 distinct CDR3 sequences, approximately 15% seen once. The specimen sequenced was PBMCs or a T cell subset sorted from them (not recorded which). These receptors were collected from a young man who had mild COVID-19 (a few samples of this study predate the infection). Cell type and time point are not known.

The J gene is TRBJ2-7, the V gene TRBV7-2; D may be TRBD1 or TRBD2 (5 bases each). Germline V lookup: CDR1 SGHTA, CDR2 FQGNSA. V dropped 0 bases and J dropped 2 bases, with 14 bases sitting between them. This CDR3 comprises 16 residues. The CDR3 region has the DNA TGTGCCAGCAGCTTAGCGCTTGGGGGTTACACCTACGAGCAGTACTTC. Protein sequence: CASSLALGGYTYEQYF.

The chain uses TRBV7-9 and TRBJ2-3, with no clear D. Trimming removed 8 bases at V and 0 bases at J, with 9 bases between. The CDR3 runs 13 residues. Germline CDR1 is SEHNR and CDR2 is FQNEAQ (reference sequence). CDR3 loop: CASEEQSTDTQYF. In DNA form, the CDR3 reads TGTGCCAGCGAAGAGCAGAGCACAGATACGCAGTATTTT.

This clonotype occurred many times. The genes are TRBV5-1 and TRBJ1-1; D is unresolved. The germline CDR1 and CDR2 sequences are SGHRS and YFSETQ. The V and J ends lost 3 bases and 1 base respectively, with 10 bases between them. The CDR3 is 14 residues long. The CDR3 is CASSSAASNTEAFF. The CDR3 region has the DNA TGCGCCAGCAGCTCGGCGGCATCGAACACTGAAGCTTTCTTT.

The rearrangement joins TRBV4-1 to TRBJ2-7; 7 nucleotides line up with TRBD1. The CDR3 extends over 16 amino acids. Germline V gene lookup returns CDR1 MGHRA and CDR2 YSYEKL. V shed 2 bases and J 3 bases; nucleotides not matched to a gene: 10. The CDR3 sequence is CASSQRPRQGVYEQYF. CDR3 DNA sequence: TGCGCCAGCAGCCAAAGGCCGAGACAGGGAGTCTACGAGCAGTACTTC.

This clonotype was observed many times. This sequence joins TRBV12-3 or TRBV12-4 and TRBJ2-2; D is uncertain. This CDR3 comprises 15 residues. V lost 4 bases and J 8 bases, leaving 17 bases between the germline ends. The DNA for the CDR3 is TGTGCCAGCAGTTCCTCCGGGCCTAAGGGAGGGGAGCTGTTTTTT. Translating gives CASSSSGPKGGELFF.

The sample holds many counts of this clonotype. This chain uses TRBV2 with TRBJ2-1; TRBD2 matches 9 bases. CDR1 and CDR2 from the germline V gene are SNHLY and FYNNEI. V was clipped by 5 bases and J by 4 bases; unmatched bases: 6. The CDR3 is made up of 15 amino acids. CDR3 loop: CASSPGTSRYNEQFF. As DNA, the CDR3 is TGTGCCAGCAGTCCCGGGACTAGCCGTTACAATGAGCAGTTCTTC.

The chain combines TRBV4-1 with TRBJ2-1, with TRBD2 matching 8 bases. Germline V gives CDR1 MGHRA, CDR2 YSYEKL. Trimming at V came to 7 bases and at J to 1 base, leaving 6 bases not matched to a gene. The CDR3 is 15 residues long. CDR3 region: CASTYGGASYNEQFF. CDR3 bases: TGCGCCAGCACCTACGGGGGGGCGTCCTACAATGAGCAGTTCTTC.

There are a few counts of this clonotype. The chain couples TRBV10-2 to TRBJ2-4; D remains unclear. CDR3 size: 18 residues. In germline, CDR1 is WSHSY, CDR2 SAAADI. Trimming pared 4 bases from V and 0 bases from J, leaving 19 bases between. The CDR3 loop reads CASSGPWSSPSAKNIQYF. The CDR3 DNA sequence: TGCGCCAGCAGTGGTCCCTGGTCAAGCCCATCAGCCAAAAACATTCAGTACTTC.